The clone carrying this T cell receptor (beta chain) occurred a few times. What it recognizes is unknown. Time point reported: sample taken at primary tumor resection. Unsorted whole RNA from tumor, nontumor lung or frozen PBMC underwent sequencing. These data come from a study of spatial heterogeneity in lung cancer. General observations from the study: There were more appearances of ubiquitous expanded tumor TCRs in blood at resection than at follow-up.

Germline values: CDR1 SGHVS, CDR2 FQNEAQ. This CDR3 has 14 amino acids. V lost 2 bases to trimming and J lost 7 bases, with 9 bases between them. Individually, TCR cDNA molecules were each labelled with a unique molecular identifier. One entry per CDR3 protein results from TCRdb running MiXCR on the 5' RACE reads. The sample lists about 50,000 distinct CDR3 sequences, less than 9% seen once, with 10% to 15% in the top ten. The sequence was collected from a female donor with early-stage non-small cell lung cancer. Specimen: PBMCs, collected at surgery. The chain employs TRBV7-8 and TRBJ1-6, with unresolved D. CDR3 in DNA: TGTGCCAGCAGCTTAAGAAGGGAAAATTCACCCCTCCACTTT. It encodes CASSLRRENSPLHF.